The TCR beta chain under discussion was sequenced for a study of beta chain features in type 1 diabetes. Study-level points and caveats: Among type 1 diabetes patients, VDJ junctions had fewer insertions and more deletions. Shorter TCRB CDR3s, moderately but significantly so, marked every one of the four CD4+ subsets in Type 1 diabetes patients. High-TCR-expressing cells could be over-represented by cDNA sequencing.

J gave up 0 bases and V 0 bases, and 5 bases lay outside the gene matches. Germline values: CDR1 SGHRS, CDR2 YFSETQ. The CDR3 runs 19 residues. A remark on this clone: Its target is not known.

The whole isolated RNA underwent reverse transcription, so sequencing captured expressed TCRB transcripts. Mean read depth for naive, central memory and regulatory T cell samples was about 3.6 million reads. Sequencing was performed with immunoSEQ multiplex PCR; in TCRdb, only in-frame clones are kept and a portion is missing. The sample has fewer than 150,000 clones; 6.9% are singletons. The TCR sequence derives from a woman under 40 in good health. This chain joins TRBV5-1 and TRBJ2-3; the match to TRBD2 covers 15 bases. Sample: central memory CD4+ T cells from blood. CDR3 DNA sequence: TGCGCCAGCAGCTTGGCCGGACTAGCGGGAGGGCCTAGCACAGATACGCAGTATTTT. Translation gives CASSLAGLAGGPSTDTQYF.